This TCR beta chain was captured in a study of cytomegalovirus exposure and HLA in healthy donors. Sampled while nominally healthy, donors likely had unrecorded immune exposures. This clone was counted only a few times. The antigen remains undetermined. Germline V gene data show CDR1 as MNHNS and CDR2 as SASEGT. The CDR3 has 15 residues. V was pared by 4 bases and J by 0 bases, with 11 bases between. General study results and limits: Confirmation was obtained in vitro that a few CMV-associated chains are specific for CMV antigens. Some V segments could not be told apart, so they were left out, TRBV6-2 and TRBV6-3 among them.

Primers included in the PCR were 60 Vbeta and 13 Jbeta primers. The data were produced by immunoSEQ multiplex PCR, yet TCRdb's version contains in-frame clones alone and is incomplete. Here the sample spans around 100,000 clones, over 60% being singletons. The chain is built from TRBV6-1 and TRBJ2-3; D ambiguous. Sequenced material: PBMCs. The receptor's source is a woman younger than 45 in good health and CMV-seronegative. CDR3 sequence: CASSADVTSTDTQYF. The CDR3, as DNA: TGTGCCAGCAGTGCTGACGTGACTAGCACAGATACGCAGTATTTT.